The 20 T cell receptor beta chains listed next were all sequenced from one sample in a study of neoadjuvant anti-PD-1 for oral cavity cancer. The assay was immunoSEQ multiplex PCR, and TCRdb's table has in-frame clones only and misses some. The table lists tens of thousands of clones, about 26% of them singletons. Time point specified: after neoadjuvant nivolumab, at surgical resection. The starting material was tumor tissue, obtained after nivolumab (anti-PD-1) treatment. Every receptor here comes from a person between 35 and 79 years old with oral cavity squamous cell carcinoma.

The table lists this clone with a few counts. The chain employs TRBV6-6 and TRBJ2-7, with unresolved D. Germline loops: CDR1 MNHNY, CDR2 SVGAGI (reference sequence). The CDR3 contains 13 residues. V dropped 6 bases and J dropped 4 bases, with 13 bases sitting between them. CDR3 loop: CASSQSEFYEQYF. CDR3 coding DNA: TGTGCCAGCAGCCAGAGCGAGTTTTACGAGCAGTACTTC.

DNA of the CDR3: TGTGCCAGCAGCGCACAGGGGACCGGGGAGCTGTTTTTT. This translates into CASSAQGTGELFF. The V and J genes are TRBV9 and TRBJ2-2, with 7 bases identical to TRBD1. There are 13 residues in the CDR3. V lost 3 bases and J lost 5; bases outside the gene matches: 1. CDR1 SGDLS and CDR2 YYNGEE come from the germline V gene. Drawing the rest from reference TRBV9 and TRBJ2-2, the complete variable domain is DSGVTQTPKHLITATGQRVTLRCSPRSGDLSVYWYQQSLDQGLQFLIQYYNGEERAKGNILERFSAQQFPDLHSELNLSSLELGDSALYFCASSAQGTGELFFGEGSRLTVL.

The chain employs TRBV7-2 and TRBJ2-7, with D unresolved. V lost 1 base and J lost 3, with 4 bases in between. This CDR3 is built from 12 residues. Germline assignment: CDR1 SGHTA and CDR2 FQGNSA. CDR3 bases: TGTGCCAGCAGCTTAGTTCGCTACGAGCAGTACTTC. Its translation is CASSLVRYEQYF.

The chain joins TRBV2 to TRBJ2-1; D unresolved. The CDR3 has 14 amino acids. Germline V gene lookup returns CDR1 SNHLY and CDR2 FYNNEI. V lost 2 bases and J 5 bases, leaving 10 bases between the germline ends. CDR3 amino acids: CASSEFPLDNEQFF. The DNA for the CDR3 is TGTGCCAGCAGTGAATTCCCCCTAGACAATGAGCAGTTCTTC.

There are a few counts of this clone. V is TRBV7-9 and J is TRBJ1-1; D remains ambiguous. The CDR3 is 14 residues long. The V end was cut by 5 bases, the J end by 6 bases, with 16 bases between. Germline-derived CDR1 and CDR2 are SEHNR and FQNEAQ (reference sequence). The CDR3 here is CASSPPPTGPEAFF. CDR3 in DNA: TGTGCCAGCAGCCCACCTCCGACGGGTCCTGAAGCTTTCTTT.

This clone has more than one count but fewer than ten. This rearrangement joins TRBV11-2 to TRBJ1-1; D unclear. CDR1 SGHAT and CDR2 FQNNGV come from the germline V gene. This CDR3 has 13 amino acids. V shed 1 base and J shed 6 bases, with 9 bases lying between them. CDR3 sequence (DNA): TGTGCCAGCAGCTTAGTCCCACTTTCTGAAGCTTTCTTT. It translates to CASSLVPLSEAFF.

The chain combines TRBV4-1 with TRBJ1-2; TRBD1 agrees at 9 bases. V was pared by 1 base and J by 0 bases, with 6 bases of the junction left unmatched. The CDR3 extends over 17 amino acids. CDR1 is MGHRA and CDR2 is YSYEKL in the germline V gene. This CDR3 is CASSQVTGGASNYGYTF. Written as DNA, the CDR3 is TGCGCCAGCAGCCAAGTCACAGGGGGCGCCTCTAACTATGGCTACACCTTC.

The rearrangement uses TRBV29-1 and TRBJ2-1; D gene ambiguous. The germline V gene has CDR1 SQVTM and CDR2 ANQGSEA. This CDR3 region has 11 residues. V lost 4 bases and J 9 bases, leaving 10 bases between the germline ends. As DNA, the CDR3 is TGCAGCGTTGCAGACGGTATTGAGCAGTTCTTC. Its protein product is CSVADGIEQFF.

This rearrangement joins TRBV5-1 to TRBJ2-5; D may match TRBD1 or TRBD2 (5 bases each). There are 12 residues in the CDR3. Trimming took off 4 bases at V and 7 bases at J, with 11 bases between the two ends. Germline V gene sequence: CDR1 SGHRS, CDR2 YFSETQ. The CDR3 sequence is CASSPPGTTQYF. The CDR3 DNA is TGCGCCAGCAGCCCACCGGGGACGACCCAGTACTTC.

The chain recombines TRBV29-1 with TRBJ2-1; no clear D gene. V lost 3 bases and J lost 4, with 7 bases in between. Per germline, CDR1 SQVTM and CDR2 ANQGSEA. The CDR3 runs to 12 residues. The CDR3 loop is CSVDLTYNEQFF. The CDR3, as DNA: TGCAGCGTTGACCTAACTTACAATGAGCAGTTCTTC.

The chain links TRBV6-5 to TRBJ1-5, with 12 positions matching TRBD1. The CDR3 runs 15 residues. The germline V gene has CDR1 MNHEY and CDR2 SVGAGI. J was trimmed by 7 bases and V by 5 bases; bases with no gene match: 6. CDR3 DNA sequence: TGTGCCAGCAGTCCCGGGACAGGGGGCTGGCAGCCCCAGCATTTT. Translating it yields CASSPGTGGWQPQHF.

The rearrangement joins TRBV27 to TRBJ2-7; D is unclear. The CDR3 is 13 amino acids. Between the trimmed V and J ends, which lost 3 bases and 1 base, there was a span of 7 bases. The germline V gene has CDR1 MNHEY and CDR2 SMNVEV (reference sequence). The chain's CDR3 is CASSFYRSYEQYF. The CDR3, as DNA: TGTGCCAGCAGTTTCTACCGGTCCTACGAGCAGTACTTC.

The chain links TRBV27 to TRBJ2-1; tentatively, D is TRBD1 (5 bases). This CDR3 region has 11 residues. Germline V CDR1 and CDR2: MNHEY, SMNVEV (reference sequence). With 3 bases removed from V and 13 bases from J, the gap between germline ends came to 10 bases. CDR3: CASSLQGEQFF. The CDR3 nucleotides read TGTGCCAGCAGTTTGCAGGGTGAACAGTTCTTC.

The V and J genes are TRBV7-3 and TRBJ2-1; TRBD1 agrees at 10 bases. The length of the CDR3 is 16 residues. Germline V gene lookup returns CDR1 SGHTA and CDR2 FQGTGA. V shed 2 bases and J 7 bases; nucleotides not matched to a gene: 8. The CDR3 region has the DNA TGTGCCAGCAGCTTAGGAGCGGGACAGGGGTTGAATGAGCAGTTCTTC. Its translation: CASSLGAGQGLNEQFF.

V is TRBV14 and J is TRBJ2-7; D might be TRBD1 (5 bases). Per the germline V gene, CDR1 is SGHDN and CDR2 is FVKESK. CDR3 length: 15 amino acids. The V gene lost 2 bases and the J gene lost 3 bases, with 14 bases spanning the gap. CDR3 loop: CASSQYRGHLYEQYF. For the CDR3, the DNA is TGTGCCAGCAGCCAATACCGAGGACACCTCTACGAGCAGTACTTC.

This clone came up a few times. J is TRBJ2-7 and V is TRBV5-1; maybe TRBD2 (6 bases). V dropped 0 bases and J dropped 3 bases, with 19 bases sitting between them. The CDR3 has 17 amino acids. The germline V gene has CDR1 SGHRS and CDR2 YFSETQ. The CDR3 sequence is CASSLDILGRGFYEQYF. In DNA, the CDR3 is TGCGCCAGCAGCTTGGACATCTTGGGGCGGGGTTTCTACGAGCAGTACTTC.

As for this clone: Other DNA sequences within the sample encode an identical CDR3. This chain uses TRBV9 with TRBJ2-7; no definite D call. Germline V gene data show CDR1 as SGDLS and CDR2 as YYNGEE. The germline V and J ends were trimmed by 5 bases and 3 bases, with 9 bases remaining between them. The CDR3 loop spans 12 amino acids. CDR3 loop: CASSGDGYEQYF. CDR3 DNA: TGTGCCAGCAGTGGCGACGGCTACGAGCAGTACTTC.

This chain joins TRBV2 and TRBJ2-3, with 8 bases aligning to TRBD2. The CDR3 contains 14 residues. Germline CDR1 is SNHLY and CDR2 is FYNNEI. Trimming cost V 7 bases and J 2 bases; bases outside gene matches: 5. CDR3 sequence: CASTALADTDTQYF. As DNA, the CDR3 is TGTGCCAGCACCGCACTAGCGGACACAGATACGCAGTATTTT.

The rearrangement joins TRBV6-5 to TRBJ2-7; TRBD1 agrees at 10 bases. The CDR3 is 13 amino acids. CDR1 MNHEY and CDR2 SVGAGI come from the germline V gene. J gave up 6 bases and V 5 bases, and 4 bases lay outside the gene matches. The CDR3 region is CASSRQGAGEQYF. The CDR3, as DNA: TGTGCCAGCAGTCGACAGGGGGCGGGCGAGCAGTACTTC.

This clone was counted only a few times. The chain carries TRBV29-1 and TRBJ1-1; perhaps TRBD1 as D (5 bases). The CDR3 runs 16 residues. The V end lost 8 bases, the J end lost 0 bases, and 22 bases lay between the germline ends. Germline-derived CDR1 and CDR2 are SQVTM and ANQGSEA. CDR3 sequence reads: CSHGRGQGSVNTEAFF. The CDR3, as DNA: TGCAGCCATGGACGAGGGCAGGGAAGTGTGAACACTGAAGCTTTCTTT.